The 27 T cell receptor beta chains given below trace back to one sample, sequenced in a study of OX40 agonist ivuxolimab in advanced cancers. Generated by immunoSEQ multiplex PCR, the TCRdb table keeps only in-frame clones and is missing some. The table lists about 79,000 clones, about nine tenths of them singletons. Sample: CD4+ or CD8+ T cells sorted from blood, taken in a trial of the OX40 agonist ivuxolimab. Every receptor here comes from an adult with an advanced solid tumor such as melanoma, head and neck, liver or kidney cancer.

This clone was seen a single time. The chain links TRBV27 to TRBJ1-1; D is perhaps TRBD1 (6 bases). Trimming removed 4 bases from V and 8 bases from J, with 14 bases in between. The CDR3 extends over 13 amino acids. CDR1 is MNHEY, CDR2 SMNVEV, per germline (reference sequence). The DNA of the CDR3 is TGTGCCAGCAGTTCTACACAGGGAGAGGAAGCTTTCTTT. It codes for CASSSTQGEEAFF.

The chain combines TRBV5-4 with TRBJ2-7; D remains unclear. The germline CDR1 and CDR2 sequences are SGHNT and YYREEE (reference sequence). The CDR3 has 13 residues. The ends were cut back, 4 bases at V and 6 bases at J, with 14 bases in the middle. CDR3 nucleotides: TGTGCCAGCAGCGCCGACCCCCTCGGCGAGCAGTACTTC. It translates to CASSADPLGEQYF.

This clone was counted once. The CDR3 DNA reads as TGTGCCAGTAGTATTTACGGGGCGCGAACCCCCTACGAGCAGTACTTC. Its protein is CASSIYGARTPYEQYF. The V call is TRBV19, the J call TRBJ2-7; D might be TRBD1 or TRBD2, each matching 5 bases. The CDR3 extends over 16 amino acids. CDR1 is LNHDA, CDR2 SQIVND, per germline (reference sequence). The V end lost 3 bases, the J end lost 2 bases, and 17 bases lay between the germline ends.

The chain recombines TRBV5-4 with TRBJ2-2; D might be TRBD1 (6 bases). Germline-derived CDR1 and CDR2 are SGHNT and YYREEE (reference sequence). The length of the CDR3 is 13 residues. V was pared by 4 bases and J by 4 bases, with 8 bases between. CDR3 loop: CASSRDTTGELFF. The CDR3 coding sequence is TGTGCCAGCAGCCGGGACACCACCGGGGAGCTGTTTTTT.

This chain joins TRBV5-4 and TRBJ2-3, with D tentatively TRBD2 (6 bases). Germline V gene lookup returns CDR1 SGHNT and CDR2 YYREEE (reference sequence). The CDR3 totals 14 residues. Trimming removed 7 bases from V and 2 bases from J, with 14 bases in between. This chain's CDR3 is CASGTDYATDTQYF. The CDR3 DNA is TGTGCCAGCGGAACGGACTATGCCACAGATACGCAGTATTTT.

This CDR3 is CASSLVLNEQFF. CDR3 DNA sequence: TGTGCCAGCAGCTTGGTTTTGAATGAGCAGTTCTTC. V gene TRBV5-8 combines with J gene TRBJ2-1; D is unresolved. Germline values: CDR1 SGHTS, CDR2 YDEGEE. The CDR3 contains 12 residues. Deletions cut 0 bases from V and 7 bases from J, with 5 bases between.

This chain joins TRBV10-2 and TRBJ2-7; 8 nucleotides agree with TRBD2. The CDR3 extends over 16 amino acids. J gave up 4 bases and V 6 bases, and 14 bases lay outside the gene matches. Germline values: CDR1 WSHSY, CDR2 SAAADI. CDR3 residues: CASSDITSGWGYEQYF. Written as DNA, the CDR3 is TGCGCCAGCAGCGATATAACTAGCGGCTGGGGATACGAGCAGTACTTC.

V gene TRBV18 combines with J gene TRBJ2-1; the D is unclear. Trimming took off 3 bases at V and 4 bases at J, with 4 bases between the two ends. The CDR3 is 12 amino acids. Per germline, CDR1 KGHSH and CDR2 LQKENI. The chain's CDR3 is CASSPAYNEQFF. CDR3 in DNA: TGTGCCAGCTCACCGGCTTACAATGAGCAGTTCTTC.

The chain links TRBV5-4 to TRBJ2-3; possibly TRBD2 for D (5 bases). Trimming stripped 4 bases from V and 6 bases from J, with 15 bases between. Per the germline V gene, CDR1 is SGHNT and CDR2 is YYREEE (reference sequence). The CDR3 totals 14 residues. Here the CDR3 reads CASSHPPGKDTQYF. DNA of the CDR3: TGTGCCAGCAGCCACCCACCCGGGAAGGATACGCAGTATTTT.

The V call is TRBV11-2, the J call TRBJ2-7; possibly TRBD2 for D (6 bases). This CDR3 is 16 amino acids long. V shed 4 bases and J shed 3 bases, with 19 bases lying between them. CDR1 and CDR2 (germline): SGHAT, FQNNGV. The CDR3 loop reads CASSWAHARRGYEQYF. CDR3 bases: TGTGCCAGCAGCTGGGCTCACGCGCGGAGGGGCTACGAGCAGTACTTC.

This chain uses TRBV14 with TRBJ2-5; D not certain. The CDR3 has 13 amino acids. Looked up from germline, CDR1 is SGHDN and CDR2 is FVKESK. Trimming left V 0 bases short and J 3 bases short, with 5 bases between. CDR3 loop: CASSQDLEETQYF. Written as DNA, the CDR3 is TGTGCCAGCAGCCAAGATCTAGAAGAGACCCAGTACTTC. Combining the CDR3 with reference TRBV14 and TRBJ2-5 gives the whole variable domain EAGVTQFPSHSVIEKGQTVTLRCDPISGHDNLYWYRRVMGKEIKFLLHFVKESKQDESGMPNNRFLAERTGGTYSTLKVQPAELEDSGVYFCASSQDLEETQYFGPGTRLLVL.

The genes are TRBV7-3 and TRBJ2-2; D is ambiguous. The CDR3 consists of 12 residues. V lost 4 bases and J lost 3, with 3 bases in between. CDR1 SGHTA and CDR2 FQGTGA come from the germline V gene. The CDR3 DNA follows: TGTGCCAGCAGCTCCTACACCGGGGAGCTGTTTTTT. It specifies CASSSYTGELFF.

V gene TRBV19 combines with J gene TRBJ2-5, with a possible D match to TRBD1 (5 bases). This CDR3 spans 13 amino acids. In germline, CDR1 is LNHDA, CDR2 SQIVND (reference sequence). V lost 3 bases and J lost 5, with 10 bases in between. CDR3 protein: CASSIGRVETQYF. In DNA form, the CDR3 reads TGTGCCAGTAGTATCGGCAGGGTGGAGACCCAGTACTTC.

This chain uses TRBV14 with TRBJ2-2; D gene uncertain. Germline V lookup: CDR1 SGHDN, CDR2 FVKESK. V was shortened by 7 bases and J by 6 bases, with 0 bases between the two germline ends. The CDR3 loop spans 9 amino acids. The DNA for the CDR3 is TGTGCCAGCACCGGGGAGCTGTTTTTT. Protein: CASTGELFF.

The chain carries TRBV6-1 and TRBJ2-7, with 8 bases lining up with TRBD1. The V gene's germline CDR1 is MNHNS and CDR2 SASEGT. The CDR3 covers 15 residues. V lost 5 bases and J lost 0; bases outside the gene matches: 6. CDR3 DNA: TGTGCCAGCAGTAAGGGACAGGTCCACTCCTACGAGCAGTACTTC. Protein product: CASSKGQVHSYEQYF.

This chain joins TRBV5-1 and TRBJ2-1; 7 nucleotides agree with TRBD2. V lost 0 bases, J lost 6 bases, and 9 bases stayed unmatched. The CDR3 extends over 16 amino acids. CDR1 SGHRS and CDR2 YFSETQ come from the germline V gene. The DNA of the CDR3 is TGCGCCAGCAGCTTGGCGGTAGCGGGCGCCTTCAATGAGCAGTTCTTC. Residues: CASSLAVAGAFNEQFF.

This chain uses TRBV28 with TRBJ2-7; either TRBD1 or TRBD2 may fit D (5 bases each). The V end lost 3 bases, the J end lost 12 bases, and 21 bases lay between the germline ends. The germline CDR1 and CDR2 sequences are MDHEN and SYDVKM. The length of the CDR3 is 14 residues. The chain's CDR3 is CASSLGGSRLQGYF. The CDR3 DNA reads TGTGCCAGCAGTTTGGGTGGGAGTAGGCTGCAGGGGTACTTC.

CDR3 sequence (DNA): TGTGCCAGCAGCCCAGGGACTAGCGGAAGACAAGAGACCCAGTACTTC. It translates to CASSPGTSGRQETQYF. The chain employs TRBV7-2 and TRBJ2-5; 11 nucleotides align to TRBD2. J lost 2 bases, V lost 5 bases, and 7 bases had no gene match. Germline V gives CDR1 SGHTA, CDR2 FQGNSA. This CDR3 contains 16 residues. The whole variable domain, filled in from reference TRBV7-2 and TRBJ2-5, reads GAGVSQSPSNKVTEKGKDVELRCDPISGHTALYWYRQSLGQGLEFLIYFQGNSAPDKSGLPSDRFSAERTGGSVSTLTIQRTQQEDSAVYLCASSPGTSGRQETQYFGPGTRLLVL.

This clone was observed a single time. J is TRBJ2-2 and V is TRBV19; perhaps TRBD2 as D (6 bases). Germline CDR1 reads LNHDA; CDR2 reads SQIVND (reference sequence). V shed 5 bases and J shed 6 bases, with 16 bases lying between them. The CDR3 consists of 15 residues. In nucleotides, the CDR3 is TGTGCCAGTAGTCGATTAGCGGACGGACCCGGGGAGCTGTTTTTT. Translation gives CASSRLADGPGELFF.

The rearrangement joins TRBV6-1 to TRBJ1-1; 8 nucleotides align to TRBD1. The CDR3 totals 14 residues. The V segment lost 4 bases and the J segment 5 bases; nucleotides outside the gene matches: 6. From germline, CDR1 is MNHNS and CDR2 SASEGT. DNA for the CDR3: TGTGCCAGCAGTGCTGGACAGGGCTGGACTGAAGCTTTCTTT. Translation gives CASSAGQGWTEAFF.

This sequence joins TRBV11-3 and TRBJ2-7, with D perhaps matching TRBD1 (7 bases). The V gene lost 7 bases and the J gene lost 2 bases, with 15 bases spanning the gap. The length of the CDR3 is 14 residues. Per germline, CDR1 SGHNT and CDR2 YENEEA. CDR3 nucleotide sequence: TGTGCCAGCACCCCGTCAGGGGGGCCCTACGAGCAGTACTTC. Protein product: CASTPSGGPYEQYF.

V is TRBV5-4 and J is TRBJ2-3, with 11 bases matching TRBD2. Germline CDR1 is SGHNT and CDR2 is YYREEE (reference sequence). CDR3 length equals 15 residues. V gave up 1 base and J gave up 6 bases; unmatched junction bases: 4. Here the CDR3 DNA reads TGTGCCAGCAGCTTGACTAGCGGGAGCTCGGATACGCAGTATTTT. It specifies CASSLTSGSSDTQYF.

The rearrangement joins TRBV2 to TRBJ2-5; 10 nucleotides match TRBD2. V trimming: 6 bases; J trimming: 5 bases; junction bases outside the gene matches: 9. The CDR3 is 15 amino acids. In germline, CDR1 is SNHLY, CDR2 FYNNEI. The CDR3 DNA is TGTGCCAGCAGGGGCCTAGCGGGAGTCCGTGAGACCCAGTACTTC. The encoded protein is CASRGLAGVRETQYF.

The rearrangement joins TRBV5-1 to TRBJ2-1; 11 nucleotides match TRBD1. Germline CDR1 reads SGHRS; CDR2 reads YFSETQ. V shed 3 bases and J 3 bases; nucleotides not matched to a gene: 2. CDR3 length: 15 residues. CDR3 nucleotide sequence: TGCGCCAGCAGCTCGGACAGGGGGCACTACAATGAGCAGTTCTTC. Translating it yields CASSSDRGHYNEQFF.

The chain carries TRBV10-3 and TRBJ2-1; a possible D gene is TRBD2 (6 bases). Trimming removed 6 bases at V and 3 bases at J, with 15 bases between. This CDR3 contains 15 residues. Germline assignment: CDR1 ENHRY and CDR2 SYGVKD. CDR3 nucleotide sequence: TGTGCCATCAGGTCCGGCCTAGCGATCTACAATGAGCAGTTCTTC. Translated: CAIRSGLAIYNEQFF.

The chain links TRBV19 to TRBJ1-1; a possible D gene is TRBD1 (5 bases). The CDR3 length is 15 residues. V was trimmed by 4 bases and J by 4 bases, leaving 16 bases between them. Per the germline V gene, CDR1 is LNHDA and CDR2 is SQIVND (reference sequence). The CDR3: CASSRDRMLGTEAFF. Written as DNA, the CDR3 is TGTGCCAGTAGTAGGGACCGCATGCTCGGCACTGAAGCTTTCTTT.

The V gene is TRBV5-1, the J gene TRBJ2-2; TRBD2 agrees at 14 bases. This CDR3 region has 16 residues. Trimming took 4 bases from V and 6 from J; bases not matched to a gene: 5. Germline CDR1 reads SGHRS; CDR2 reads YFSETQ. CDR3 loop: CASSIGTSGSAGELFF. The CDR3 DNA reads TGCGCCAGCAGCATCGGGACTAGCGGGAGTGCCGGGGAGCTGTTTTTT.